What follows describes a single T cell receptor beta chain. This CDR3 region has 19 residues. V was trimmed by 2 bases and J by 8 bases, leaving 28 bases between them. Germline V gene sequence: CDR1 MNHEY, CDR2 SVGEGT. This sample was taken from a study of CD8+CD57+ T cells in acquired aplastic anemia. According to the study, genomic DNA was the template for TCR beta VDJ and CDR3 profiling. TCRdb itself ran the reads through MiXCR, one entry per CDR3 protein. The data show under 350,000 distinct CDR3 sequences, under 60% seen once. CD8+CD57+ cell expansion had been shown by flow cytometry in patients chosen for sequencing.

This sequence originates from a human donor with aplastic anemia. The chain employs TRBV6-2 or TRBV6-3 and TRBJ1-3; D is perhaps TRBD1 (5 bases). Specimen: sorted CD4+, CD8+, or CD8+CD57+ T cells (not recorded which) from PBMCs. The CDR3 sequence: CASSYEFAGTKASRDTIYF. Here the CDR3 DNA reads TGTGCCAGCAGTTACGAGTTCGCCGGGACGAAGGCGTCCAGAGACACCATATATTTT.